One sample yielded the 19 T cell receptor beta chains listed below, sequenced in a study of T cell repertoires in ileal Crohn's disease. The assay was immunoSEQ multiplex PCR, and TCRdb's table has in-frame clones only and misses some. The sample includes 15,000 or so clones, 70% to 80% of them seen just once. Indicated time point: inflamed ileum from the surgical specimen. Sequencing was carried out using ileal tissue. The receptors here all came from an adult with Crohn's disease.

This chain connects TRBV5-1 to TRBJ1-1; D possibly corresponds to TRBD1 (5 bases). The CDR3 sequence is 14 residues long. The germline V gene has CDR1 SGHRS and CDR2 YFSETQ. Trimming shortened V by 4 bases and J by 1 base, and 11 bases separated the two germline ends. In nucleotides, the CDR3 is TGCGCCAGCAGCCCCGGGGGAGGGAACACTGAAGCTTTCTTT. Its protein is CASSPGGGNTEAFF.

The V gene is TRBV6-1, the J gene TRBJ2-3; 8 bases align to TRBD2. From germline, CDR1 is MNHNS and CDR2 SASEGT. J was trimmed by 0 bases and V by 3 bases; bases with no gene match: 5. This CDR3 spans 16 amino acids. This CDR3 reads CASSEVSGGSTDTQYF. The CDR3 DNA follows: TGTGCCAGCAGTGAGGTTTCGGGGGGGAGCACAGATACGCAGTATTTT.

The V gene is TRBV27, the J gene TRBJ2-5, with 10 positions matching TRBD1. Trimming cost V 8 bases and J 2 bases; bases outside gene matches: 11. The CDR3 loop spans 16 amino acids. The V gene's germline CDR1 is MNHEY and CDR2 SMNVEV (reference sequence). The CDR3 DNA is TGTGCCAGCTCGATTAGGGGGACAGGGGTTCAAGAGACCCAGTACTTC. Protein: CASSIRGTGVQETQYF.

The chain uses TRBV7-9 and TRBJ1-3; 8 bases fit TRBD1. Trimming at V came to 1 base and at J to 8 bases, leaving 7 bases not matched to a gene. Germline V CDR1 and CDR2: SEHNR, FQNEAQ (reference sequence). The CDR3 extends over 15 amino acids. The CDR3 coding sequence is TGTGCCAGCAGCTTAGTAGGCAGGGGGCATGACACCATATATTTT. Protein sequence: CASSLVGRGHDTIYF.

The chain joins TRBV5-1 to TRBJ2-1; 14 positions agree with TRBD2. Germline lookup yields CDR1 SGHRS and CDR2 YFSETQ. Trimming at V came to 4 bases and at J to 5 bases, leaving 2 bases not matched to a gene. The CDR3 runs to 15 residues. The CDR3 reads CASSQGLAGDNEQFF. The CDR3 region has the DNA TGCGCCAGCAGCCAGGGACTAGCGGGGGACAATGAGCAGTTCTTC.

The rearrangement links TRBV6-1 to TRBJ1-6; 9 bases are shared with TRBD1. The germline V gene has CDR1 MNHNS and CDR2 SASEGT. The CDR3 totals 14 residues. With V trimmed by 8 bases and J by 9 bases, 8 bases remained unmatched. In nucleotides, the CDR3 is TGTGCCAGCGGGACGGGACAGGGAGGTTCACCCCTCCACTTT. Residues: CASGTGQGGSPLHF.

The rearrangement links TRBV7-2 to TRBJ2-5, with 7 bases that match TRBD1. The CDR3 loop spans 13 amino acids. Germline loops: CDR1 SGHTA, CDR2 FQGNSA. The V gene end was trimmed by 4 bases and the J gene end by 4 bases; junction bases not matched to a gene: 3. CDR3 nucleotides: TGTGCCAGCAGCTGGAACAGGGGAGAGACCCAGTACTTC. It yields the protein CASSWNRGETQYF. Full variable domain (outside the CDR3, taken from reference TRBV7-2 and TRBJ2-5): GAGVSQSPSNKVTEKGKDVELRCDPISGHTALYWYRQSLGQGLEFLIYFQGNSAPDKSGLPSDRFSAERTGGSVSTLTIQRTQQEDSAVYLCASSWNRGETQYFGPGTRLLVL.

CDR3 DNA: TGTGCCAGCAGCCTGGCGGCGCTGCCTGAGCAGTTCTTC. Translating it yields CASSLAALPEQFF. V usage is TRBV7-2 and J usage is TRBJ2-1; D is unclear. The CDR3 covers 13 residues. CDR1 and CDR2 (germline): SGHTA, FQGNSA. V was pared by 5 bases and J by 9 bases, with 14 bases between.

There are a few counts of this clone. V gene TRBV7-8 combines with J gene TRBJ2-7, with D uncertain. The V end lost 4 bases, the J end lost 3 bases, and 13 bases lay between the germline ends. Germline lookup yields CDR1 SGHVS and CDR2 FQNEAQ. The CDR3 loop spans 14 amino acids. The DNA of the CDR3 is TGTGCCAGCAGCTCTCACCCAAGTGGCTACGAGCAGTACTTC. Translation gives CASSSHPSGYEQYF.

The chain links TRBV7-9 to TRBJ1-6; D might be TRBD1 (6 bases). CDR1 is SEHNR and CDR2 is FQNEAQ in the germline V gene (reference sequence). The CDR3 length is 14 residues. V lost 4 bases to trimming and J lost 7 bases, with 11 bases between them. CDR3 nucleotide sequence: TGTGCCAGCAGCTCCAGGGGAAGCAATTCACCCCTCCACTTT. It translates to CASSSRGSNSPLHF.

CDR3 sequence: CASSPDVGSNQPQHF. The CDR3 DNA sequence: TGTGCCAGCAGCCCTGACGTTGGGAGCAATCAGCCCCAGCATTTT. The chain couples TRBV5-4 to TRBJ1-5; unclear D gene. Germline CDR1 reads SGHNT; CDR2 reads YYREEE (reference sequence). This CDR3 contains 15 residues. Deletions cut 4 bases from V and 1 base from J, with 12 bases between.

This chain connects TRBV28 to TRBJ1-1; no firm D call. Per germline, CDR1 MDHEN and CDR2 SYDVKM. V dropped 7 bases and J dropped 4 bases, with 10 bases sitting between them. The CDR3 length is 12 residues. The CDR3 region has the DNA TGTGCCAGCACCCCGGGGTCCACTGAAGCTTTCTTT. Translation: CASTPGSTEAFF.

The CDR3 reads CASSSDRVWGTDTQYF. In nucleotides, the CDR3 is TGTGCCAGCAGCTCGGACAGGGTTTGGGGGACAGATACGCAGTATTTT. J is TRBJ2-3 and V is TRBV5-4; 8 nucleotides agree with TRBD1. Germline loops: CDR1 SGHNT, CDR2 YYREEE (reference sequence). Trimming removed 3 bases from V and 3 bases from J; junction bases left unmatched: 9. The CDR3 spans 16 residues.

This chain links TRBV5-6 with TRBJ1-2; no firm D call. CDR3 size: 15 residues. Germline V gene lookup returns CDR1 SGHDT and CDR2 YYEEEE. V gave up 4 bases and J gave up 8 bases, with 21 bases separating them. The CDR3 DNA sequence: TGTGCCAGCAGCCCCGAGGGAGCCGGGAGGTTCGGCTACACCTTC. Its protein product is CASSPEGAGRFGYTF.

The V gene is TRBV2, the J gene TRBJ2-1; 8 nucleotides match TRBD1. Germline CDR1 and CDR2: SNHLY and FYNNEI. This CDR3 comprises 19 residues. V gave up 5 bases and J gave up 0 bases; unmatched junction bases: 15. CDR3 region: CASSRQGSRPPYSYNEQFF. The CDR3, as DNA: TGTGCCAGCAGTCGACAGGGGTCGCGGCCTCCATACTCCTACAATGAGCAGTTCTTC. Full variable domain (remainder filled in from reference TRBV2 and TRBJ2-1): EPEVTQTPSHQVTQMGQEVILRCVPISNHLYFYWYRQILGQKVEFLVSFYNNEISEKSEIFDDQFSVERPDGSNFTLKIRSTKLEDSAMYFCASSRQGSRPPYSYNEQFFGPGTRLTVL.

J is TRBJ1-2 and V is TRBV4-3, with D perhaps matching TRBD1 (5 bases). The CDR3 is 16 residues long. V dropped 0 bases and J dropped 4 bases, with 15 bases sitting between them. CDR1 and CDR2 from the germline V gene are LGHNA and YSLEER. The CDR3 reads CASSQDLAQGTYGYTF. The CDR3 nucleotides read TGCGCCAGCAGCCAAGATTTAGCGCAGGGTACCTATGGCTACACCTTC.

This clone is judged medium-sized. The chain employs TRBV14 and TRBJ2-3; TRBD2 might be the D (6 bases). Germline V lookup: CDR1 SGHDN, CDR2 FVKESK. The germline V and J ends were trimmed by 1 base and 7 bases, with 12 bases remaining between them. CDR3 length equals 14 residues. CDR3 sequence (DNA): TGTGCCAGCAGCCAAGGACTAGGTGCCCATACGCAGTATTTT. This gives the protein CASSQGLGAHTQYF.

The J gene is TRBJ2-2, the V gene TRBV4-3; D is possibly TRBD1 or TRBD2 (5 bases each). Germline CDR1 LGHNA, CDR2 YSLEER. The CDR3 consists of 18 residues. V gave up 2 bases and J gave up 0 bases, with 16 bases separating them. The CDR3 nucleotides read TGCGCCAGCAGCCAATGGGTTTTCGGGACCACGAACACCGGGGAGCTGTTTTTT. Encoded protein: CASSQWVFGTTNTGELFF.

The rearrangement links TRBV7-6 to TRBJ2-2; 8 nucleotides line up with TRBD2. This CDR3 spans 16 amino acids. Looked up from germline, CDR1 is SGHVS and CDR2 is FNYEAQ. Losses at the gene ends were 0 bases for V and 5 bases for J; bases not matched to a gene: 5. As DNA, the CDR3 is TGTGCCAGCAGCTTAGCGCAGGCGGGGGGAACCGGGGAGCTGTTTTTT. This gives the protein CASSLAQAGGTGELFF.